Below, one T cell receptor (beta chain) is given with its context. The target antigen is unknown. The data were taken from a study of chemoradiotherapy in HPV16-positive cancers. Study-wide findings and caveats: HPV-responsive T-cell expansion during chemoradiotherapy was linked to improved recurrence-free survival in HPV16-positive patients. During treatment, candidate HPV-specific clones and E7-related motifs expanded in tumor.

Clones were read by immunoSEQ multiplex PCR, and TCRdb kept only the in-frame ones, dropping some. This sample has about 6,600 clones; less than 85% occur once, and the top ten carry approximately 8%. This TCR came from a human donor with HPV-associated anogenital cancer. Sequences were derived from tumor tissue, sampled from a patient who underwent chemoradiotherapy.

The CDR3 region is CSVATGGVRGYTF. The DNA of the CDR3 is TGCAGCGTTGCGACAGGGGGCGTTCGTGGCTACACCTTC. J is TRBJ1-2 and V is TRBV29-1, with TRBD1 matching over 10 bases. The length of the CDR3 is 13 residues. V gave up 4 bases and J gave up 7 bases; unmatched junction bases: 6. Germline CDR1 SQVTM, CDR2 ANQGSEA. Full variable domain (outside the CDR3, taken from reference TRBV29-1 and TRBJ1-2): SAVISQKPSRDICQRGTSLTIQCQVDSQVTMMFWYRQQPGQSLTLIATANQGSEATYESGFVIDKFPISRPNLTFSTLTVSNMSPEDSSIYLCSVATGGVRGYTFGSGTRLTVV.